These 18 T cell receptor beta chains originate from one sample sequenced in a study of blood T cell repertoires in COVID-19. Assay: immunoSEQ multiplex PCR; the TCRdb copy retains only in-frame clones and omits some. The data contain roughly 150,000 clones, about 85% of them seen just once; the ten biggest clones take up around 7%. The sample consisted of peripheral blood. The receptors derive from a man aged 80 or over with COVID-19, enrolled during active disease.

The gene calls are TRBV5-1 and TRBJ2-1; tentatively, D is TRBD2 (6 bases). This CDR3 contains 15 residues. Germline CDR1 SGHRS, CDR2 YFSETQ. The V and J ends lost 4 bases and 2 bases respectively, with 13 bases between them. CDR3 nucleotide sequence: TGCGCCAGCAGCGCGGGACGGGCAACCTACAATGAGCAGTTCTTC. Translated: CASSAGRATYNEQFF. The whole variable domain, filled in from reference TRBV5-1 and TRBJ2-1, reads KAGVTQTPRYLIKTRGQQVTLSCSPISGHRSVSWYQQTPGQGLQFLFEYFSETQRNKGNFPGRFSGRQFSNSRSEMNVSTLELGDSALYLCASSAGRATYNEQFFGPGTRLTVL.

The chain links TRBV7-3 to TRBJ2-3, with 8 bases matching TRBD1. This CDR3 is 16 amino acids long. The V segment lost 4 bases and the J segment 1 base; nucleotides outside the gene matches: 7. Germline values: CDR1 SGHTA, CDR2 FQGTGA. CDR3: CASSSGPGQGTDTQYF. The CDR3 DNA reads as TGTGCCAGCAGCTCCGGTCCGGGACAGGGCACAGATACGCAGTATTTT.

This clone was observed a handful of times. The chain employs TRBV12-5 and TRBJ2-7, with D possibly matching TRBD1 (5 bases). The CDR3 length is 14 residues. Germline V gene lookup returns CDR1 LGHNT and CDR2 FRNRAP. V dropped 0 bases and J dropped 3 bases, with 9 bases sitting between them. CDR3 nucleotide sequence: TGTGCTAGTGGTTTGGTTCCAGGGATCTACGAGCAGTACTTC. This encodes CASGLVPGIYEQYF. The whole variable domain, remainder taken from reference TRBV12-5 and TRBJ2-7, is DARVTQTPRHKVTEMGQEVTMRCQPILGHNTVFWYRQTMMQGLELLAYFRNRAPLDDSGMPKDRFSAEMPDATLATLKIQPSEPRDSAVYFCASGLVPGIYEQYFGPGTRLTVT.

V is TRBV2 and J is TRBJ2-2; TRBD1 might be the D (5 bases). CDR3 size: 16 residues. Between the trimmed V and J ends, which lost 6 bases and 0 bases, there was a span of 14 bases. Germline CDR1 SNHLY, CDR2 FYNNEI. CDR3 region: CASSLQDPSNTGELFF. The CDR3 coding sequence is TGTGCCAGCAGCCTACAGGACCCCTCGAACACCGGGGAGCTGTTTTTT.

The chain couples TRBV29-1 to TRBJ1-4; D not certain. V shed 0 bases and J shed 0 bases, with 11 bases lying between them. CDR1 and CDR2 from the germline V gene are SQVTM and ANQGSEA. CDR3 length: 16 amino acids. The CDR3 DNA reads as TGCAGCGTTGAAGATCTTTCGCGGGCAACTAATGAAAAACTGTTTTTT. This translates into CSVEDLSRATNEKLFF.

This rearrangement joins TRBV7-2 to TRBJ2-7; TRBD1 agrees at 10 bases. The germline gives CDR1 SGHTA, CDR2 FQGNSA. The CDR3 has 20 amino acids. The V and J ends lost 0 bases and 0 bases, in that order; junction bases with no gene match: 14. DNA for the CDR3: TGTGCCAGCAGCTTAGCGCCCATGAGGGACAGGGGAGTGAGCTCCTACGAGCAGTACTTC. Its protein product is CASSLAPMRDRGVSSYEQYF.

The chain has TRBV7-3 and TRBJ2-2; tentative D call: TRBD1 (7 bases). This CDR3 is built from 16 residues. From germline, CDR1 is SGHTA and CDR2 FQGTGA. Trimming cost V 2 bases and J 5 bases, with 15 bases left between them. The CDR3 loop reads CASSLQGGHVTGELFF. The CDR3 DNA reads as TGTGCCAGCAGCTTACAGGGGGGCCACGTTACCGGGGAGCTGTTTTTT. Full variable domain (missing parts from reference TRBV7-3 and TRBJ2-2): GAGVSQTPSNKVTEKGKYVELRCDPISGHTALYWYRQSLGQGPEFLIYFQGTGAADDSGLPNDRFFAVRPEGSVSTLKIQRTERGDSAVYLCASSLQGGHVTGELFFGEGSRLTVL.

This sequence joins TRBV18 and TRBJ2-5; 7 bases map to TRBD1. This CDR3 is built from 13 residues. Trimming cost V 2 bases and J 3 bases; bases outside gene matches: 0. The germline V gene has CDR1 KGHSH and CDR2 LQKENI. Written as DNA, the CDR3 is TGTGCCAGCTCACCAGGGACAGAAGAGACCCAGTACTTC. It specifies CASSPGTEETQYF.

This chain joins TRBV9 and TRBJ1-2, with D possibly TRBD1 on 5 matching bases. Germline V gene data show CDR1 as SGDLS and CDR2 as YYNGEE. There are 14 residues in the CDR3. The V gene lost 4 bases and the J gene lost 3 bases, with 13 bases spanning the gap. Here the CDR3 DNA reads TGTGCCAGCAGCACTTCCTCCAGGGACTATGGCTACACCTTC. Amino acid sequence: CASSTSSRDYGYTF.

V and J are TRBV19 and TRBJ1-5; 7 nucleotides agree with TRBD1. Germline V lookup: CDR1 LNHDA, CDR2 SQIVND (reference sequence). V gave up 5 bases and J gave up 1 base; unmatched junction bases: 2. The CDR3 has 14 residues. Here the CDR3 DNA reads TGTGCCAGTAGTGTACAGGGGAGCAATCAGCCCCAGCATTTT. Translation: CASSVQGSNQPQHF.

The chain employs TRBV11-3 and TRBJ1-1, with no clear D. Germline CDR1 reads SGHNT; CDR2 reads YENEEA. Trimming cost V 1 base and J 4 bases, with 7 bases left between them. CDR3 size: 13 residues. The CDR3 spells CASSLGEGTEAFF. The CDR3 nucleotides read TGTGCCAGCAGCTTAGGAGAGGGCACTGAAGCTTTCTTT. Filled out from reference TRBV11-3 and TRBJ1-1, the complete variable domain reads EAGVVQSPRYKIIEKKQPVAFWCNPISGHNTLYWYLQNLGQGPELLIRYENEEAVDDSQLPKDRFSAERLKGVDSTLKIQPAELGDSAVYLCASSLGEGTEAFFGQGTRLTVV.

The chain is built from TRBV5-4 and TRBJ1-1; TRBD1 aligns across 8 bases. Unmatched junction bases numbered 8, after V lost 5 bases and J lost 5 bases. Germline CDR1 reads SGHNT; CDR2 reads YYREEE (reference sequence). This CDR3 is 14 amino acids long. CDR3 sequence (DNA): TGTGCCAGCAGGGGGGCAGGGGGCTGGACTGAAGCTTTCTTT. It translates to CASRGAGGWTEAFF.

This clone has only one observation. The chain joins TRBV6-6 to TRBJ2-3; tentative D call: TRBD1 (5 bases). This CDR3 has 14 amino acids. V was cut by 6 bases and J by 2 bases, with 12 bases left in between. Germline CDR1 MNHNY, CDR2 SVGAGI (reference sequence). CDR3 DNA sequence: TGTGCCAGCAGCCCCGCAGGGTTCACAGATACGCAGTATTTT. It yields the protein CASSPAGFTDTQYF.

The V and J genes are TRBV11-1 and TRBJ2-1; 9 bases are shared with TRBD1. With V trimmed by 6 bases and J by 4 bases, 4 bases remained unmatched. From germline, CDR1 is SGHAT and CDR2 FQDESV (reference sequence). This CDR3 has 14 residues. The CDR3 DNA sequence: TGTGCCAGCAGTTCGGACAGGGGATACAATGAGCAGTTCTTC. Protein sequence: CASSSDRGYNEQFF.

V and J are TRBV6-5 and TRBJ2-5; weak D call: TRBD2 (6 bases). The ends were cut back, 7 bases at V and 3 bases at J, with 12 bases in the middle. Germline CDR1 and CDR2: MNHEY and SVGAGI. There are 13 residues in the CDR3. The CDR3 nucleotides are TGTGCCAGCAAGGAGGGGAGAGAAGAGACCCAGTACTTC. Translation gives CASKEGREETQYF.

This rearrangement joins TRBV6-5 to TRBJ2-7, with D perhaps TRBD1 (6 bases). The germline V gene has CDR1 MNHEY and CDR2 SVGAGI. The CDR3 runs to 15 residues. The germline V and J ends were trimmed by 2 bases and 3 bases, with 14 bases remaining between them. CDR3 protein: CASSYKREGGYEQYF. The CDR3 DNA reads TGTGCCAGCAGTTACAAAAGGGAAGGGGGCTACGAGCAGTACTTC.

The chain is built from TRBV5-3 and TRBJ1-1; D remains unclear. TRBV5-3 is classed as an ORF, of uncertain function. With 1 base removed from V and 11 bases from J, the gap between germline ends came to 21 bases. The CDR3 is 15 amino acids. DNA for the CDR3: TGTGCCAGAAGCTTGAGTAGGAGGCGGAGTAAAGGGGCTTTCTTT. It is translated as CARSLSRRRSKGAFF.

CDR3 residues: CASRPRDGFANIQYF. The CDR3 nucleotides read TGTGCCAGCAGGCCGCGGGACGGCTTCGCGAACATTCAGTACTTC. The chain combines TRBV3-1 (or the pseudogene TRBV3-2) with TRBJ2-4; TRBD2 might be the D (6 bases). The CDR3 loop spans 15 amino acids. CDR1 and CDR2 from the germline V gene are LGHDT and YNNKEL (reference sequence). V was clipped by 6 bases and J by 7 bases, with 19 bases between them.